The T cell receptor (beta chain) described here comes from a study of cytomegalovirus exposure and HLA in healthy donors (dated by TCRdb to between 2016 and 2019). A note on the overall study: An earlier analysis of roughly 570 of the donors reported around 280 Gb of sequence data and around 110 million unique TCR beta sequences obtained from about 179 million T cells. A later analysis re-analyzed previously published TCR beta repertoires from 666 donors and added high-resolution HLA genotyping to study TCR occurrence patterns. The number of typed donors differed by locus: about 629-630 for A, B, C, DRB1 and DQB1; approximately 530 for DQA1; 606 for DPA1; and about 450 for DPB1. The genetic ancestry cluster associated with self-reported Caucasian donors included about 81% of the roughly 390 genotyped donors. A later genetic analysis took genome-wide SNP genotypes for about three fifths of the 666 donors and used that subset as a discovery cohort. In the later analysis, no new phenotypic data were used to find candidate immune exposures; instead, reliance was placed on TCR beta sequences and their occurrence across donors. Using immunosequencing, the study profiled T cell repertoires from approximately 700 subjects and related those repertoires to cytomegalovirus serostatus. Donor age, sex, ethnicity and CMV serostatus were compiled alongside the repertoire data. Every discovery cohort repertoire had been produced on one sequencing platform. A few DR-DQ haplotypes were handled as single units for association and clustering because linkage in the cohort was strong. An earlier analysis of 500 to 750 of the donors applied high-throughput TCR beta sequencing to assess whether each TCR beta V gene segment acted as functional or pseudogenic. In addition to the first cohort of 666 subjects, a separate validation cohort of some 120 different subjects was used. The study aimed to test whether cataloging public T cell receptors could reveal signatures of past pathogen exposure. An early release covering roughly 640 HLA-typed donors comprised approximately 290 gigabases of sequencing data and approximately 80 million unique TCR sequences. HLA typing included class I and class II loci at four-digit resolution. On average, 235,054 unique TCR beta nucleotide sequences were sequenced per donor among about 400 genotyped donors of the cohort, with approximately 18% of those sequences being non-productive. To predict cytomegalovirus infection status, the study brought together high-throughput TCR immunosequencing, statistical association of individual TCRs with disease status, and machine learning.

About this clone itself: Its cognate antigen has yet to be identified. No clone much larger than this one lies a single base away; base qualities are absent.

Broader findings and caveats from the paper: A further reported finding was that TCR beta sequences accurately predicted the HLA-A and HLA-B alleles for most subjects in the first cohort. In an earlier analysis of some 500 of the donors, most TCR beta V segments appeared in productive rearrangements about 90% or about 30% of the time, broadly matching IMGT annotations. According to a later analysis, most CMV-associated TCR beta chains appeared to be HLA-restricted, and the HLA associations seemed to be driven largely by CMV exposure. Across donors, most TCR sequences were observed very rarely, whereas some public TCRs were present in many individuals. In a later analysis, 16,951 TCR beta sequences were associated with specific HLA alleles at a false discovery rate of 0.05. Strong co-occurrence of HLA alleles, especially DR and DQ, made assigning TCR associations to individual alleles difficult. Compared with the approximately 670-donor mean, donors in an Asian-associated ancestry cluster had fewer N-insertions in productive TCRs, according to a later genetic analysis. A few of the identified cytomegalovirus-associated TCR beta chains were confirmed in vitro to be specific for cytomegalovirus antigens. The cohort was sequenced for TCR beta chains only, and without alpha or paired-chain data the features that could be detected were limited. A group of highly shared sequence variants was considered likely to be a technical artifact of the sequencing pipeline. Compared with equally common non-associated chains, HLA-associated TCR beta chains in a later analysis were more clonally expanded and had lower generation probabilities. The only immune exposure information available for the cohort was CMV serostatus. Linkage disequilibrium might explain the correlated functional status among segregating V segments, but an unknown experimental factor could not be ruled out. The authors suggested that the approach could potentially be generalized to other disease states and immunological phenotypes. In both the original and validation cohorts, the classifier was reported to diagnose cytomegalovirus status with high specificity and sensitivity. Because HLA typing was unavailable for some donors at each locus, only the typed subset was used in association tests. The study listed over 150 TCR beta chains as associated with cytomegalovirus. An association between a missense DCLRE1C variant and V-gene and J-gene trimming of TCR beta chains was found in a later genetic analysis and replicated in an independent cohort. A later analysis reported that several top co-occurrence clusters appeared linked to parvovirus B19, influenza, CMV and Epstein-Barr virus. The earlier analysis of around 600 of the donors excluded some 15 rarely observed V segments, including chromosome 9 orphons, because counts were too low. In a later analysis, the rate of TCR association differed among HLA loci, with DRB1 alleles having the most associated TCRs and HLA-C alleles having the fewest. Roughly uniform sequencing depth across donors was assumed in presence/absence analyses, although this assumption may not hold.

The cohort consisted of 600 to 700 healthy bone marrow donors. Cohort members were all nominally healthy when sampled, although unrecorded immune exposures were likely present. The donor tested CMV seronegative and was one of the 352 seronegative cohort members. Every donor gave a peripheral blood sample, and the peripheral blood mononuclear cells from that sample were used for TCR beta sequencing. The Qiagen DNeasy Blood Extraction Kit was used to extract genomic DNA from the blood cell samples. The library was built by means of the immunoSEQ multiplex PCR assay. For the multiplex PCR, a mixture combining 60 forward primers for TCR Vbeta segments and 13 reverse primers for TCR Jbeta segments was used. The CDR3 region of rearranged TCR beta genes was amplified from genomic DNA by a multiplex PCR assay. Amplified TCR beta libraries were sequenced as 87-base-pair reads on the Illumina HiSeq System. In the authors' own workflow: Across the 500 to 750 repertoires, a later analysis counted some 80 million unique TCR beta chains, roughly 11 million of which were shared by at least two donors. To remove PCR and sequencing errors, raw reads were error-corrected and collapsed into unique sequences using a nearest-neighbor algorithm that merged closely related sequences. CDR3 sequences were aligned to IMGT reference sequences to assign V, D and J gene segments. Each retained sequence needed at least a six-nucleotide match to both a V gene segment and a J gene segment. Rearrangements were called productive when the CDR3 lacked stop codons and stayed in frame with V and J; all others were non-productive. CDR3 was defined according to IMGT convention as the region running from the second conserved V-encoded cysteine to the conserved J-encoded phenylalanine. The earlier analysis of some 580 of the donors excluded any sequence lacking an unambiguous match to a single V gene segment. In an earlier analysis of 450 to 700 of the donors, V segments were called functional above 56.7% productive rearrangements and were called segregating when the between-donor standard deviation exceeded 5%. A statistical classification framework was built to diagnose cytomegalovirus status from the catalog of TCR beta chain sequences. In a later analysis, TCR nucleotide sequences were compared against IMGT/GENE-DB human TR gene sequences so that V and J genes could be assigned. In a later analysis, CDR3 sequences and most-parsimonious VDJ recombination scenarios were assigned using the TCRdist pipeline. In a later analysis, every TCR beta chain was defined by the combination of its CDR3 amino acid sequence and its V-gene family, and reads without a unique V-gene family were dropped. As a way to deal with suspected cross-contamination and a sequencing artifact, a later analysis dropped hundreds of nucleotide sequences that were highly shared and had low generation probability. In a later analysis, a clonal expansion index for each public chain was calculated from normalized within-repertoire ranks of inferred template counts. A later analysis computed generation probabilities with a VDJ recombination model fitted to out-of-frame rearrangements, and checked the results against IGoR. In a later analysis, TCR-TCR, TCR-HLA and TCR-CMV co-occurrence was scored with hypergeometric tests, and a repertoire-size bias correction was applied to TCR pairs. A later analysis estimated false discovery rates by permuting HLA or CMV assignments 20 times. In a later analysis, co-occurring TCRs were grouped using DBSCAN, with TCRdist sequence similarity added in when clustering inside HLA-allele-positive subsets. Co-occurrence clustering excluded repertoires with fewer than 30,000 or more than 120,000 public chains, plus five with anomalous nucleotide sharing. The clones in this table, taken by TCRdb from immuneACCESS, are in-frame only. Not every clone is retained; where verified, under half of the shortfall comes from an unresolved V gene, and the cause of the rest is unknown. Clone size and V and J calls were adopted from that table, with D and trimming inferred from the DNA. The sample table records around 150,000 clones; over 80% of these occur just once. The ten top clones hold more than 3% of the sample.

The specimen sequenced was PBMCs. The clonotype originates from a male donor in good health and CMV-seronegative.

The CDR3 has the sequence CATSRDLGGEETQYF. The bases read TGTGCCACCAGCAGAGATCTCGGGGGGGAAGAGACCCAGTACTTC. Recombination joined TRBV15 with TRBJ2-5; TRBD2 lines up with 8 middle nucleotides. Trimmed from V: 0 bases; trimmed from J: 3 bases; junction bases lacking a gene match: 3. The germline V gene (reference sequence) yields LNHNV for CDR1 and YYDKDF for CDR2. From the cysteine through the phenylalanine, the CDR3 covers 15 amino acids. Only the CDR3 part of the read is kept: 45 bases, read in frame from the first base.